This passage covers 13 T cell receptor beta chains from one sample sequenced in a study of T cell changes during pregnancy in multiple sclerosis. Assay used: immunoSEQ multiplex PCR; TCRdb lists only in-frame clones, some missing. The data contain 76,000 or so clones, 93% of them singletons. The material sequenced was peripheral blood, taken in the second trimester of pregnancy. These receptors all stem from a female donor in good health, enrolled as a control in a pregnancy study.

In this sample, this clone turned up once. This chain links TRBV4-3 with TRBJ2-6; D may be TRBD1 (5 bases). The CDR3 sequence is 18 residues long. CDR1 is LGHNA, CDR2 YSLEER, per germline. V was cut by 4 bases and J by 1 base, with 17 bases left in between. The CDR3 DNA sequence: TGCGCCAGCAGCCCCATGGGGCCCGACATTTCTGGGGCCAACGTCCTGACTTTC. This codes for CASSPMGPDISGANVLTF.

This chain uses TRBV7-2 with TRBJ2-2; TRBD2 is a possible D gene (6 bases). V dropped 6 bases and J dropped 4 bases, with 15 bases sitting between them. Germline loops: CDR1 SGHTA, CDR2 FQGNSA. The CDR3 spans 15 residues. The DNA of the CDR3 is TGTGCCAGCAGTTTCCGGGACTTCTCCACCGGGGAGCTGTTTTTT. Its protein product is CASSFRDFSTGELFF.

The rearrangement uses TRBV11-3 and TRBJ1-6, with D hard to call. V lost 1 base and J 7 bases, leaving 5 bases between the germline ends. The length of the CDR3 is 13 residues. Germline assignment: CDR1 SGHNT and CDR2 YENEEA. CDR3 DNA sequence: TGTGCCAGCAGCTTAGTGCGGAATTCACCCCTCCACTTT. It is translated as CASSLVRNSPLHF.

The rearrangement uses TRBV5-8 and TRBJ1-5, with D perhaps matching TRBD1 (5 bases). Germline V CDR1 and CDR2: SGHTS, YDEGEE. Deletions cut 4 bases from V and 1 base from J, with 24 bases between. The CDR3 extends over 19 amino acids. The CDR3 coding sequence is TGTGCCAGCAGCCAACTCTTGGAGGGCGACAGTCTAAGCAATCAGCCCCAGCATTTT. Amino acid sequence: CASSQLLEGDSLSNQPQHF.

The chain combines TRBV19 with TRBJ1-5; maybe TRBD1 (5 bases). This CDR3 is built from 16 residues. Trimming left V 7 bases short and J 4 bases short, with 20 bases between. Germline V gene data show CDR1 as LNHDA and CDR2 as SQIVND (reference sequence). The CDR3 DNA reads as TGTGCCAGTACAGTACAGGCCGCCGGGGGTAATCAGCCCCAGCATTTT. Translating it yields CASTVQAAGGNQPQHF.

The chain couples TRBV5-4 to TRBJ1-5, with no clear D. This CDR3 comprises 14 residues. Trimming shortened V by 2 bases and J by 3 bases, and 9 bases separated the two germline ends. Germline V gene lookup returns CDR1 SGHNT and CDR2 YYREEE (reference sequence). Written as DNA, the CDR3 is TGTGCCAGCAGCTTTCGCGGGGACAATCAGCCCCAGCATTTT. Residues: CASSFRGDNQPQHF.

This clone was found a few times. The gene calls are TRBV7-2 and TRBJ1-2; 7 bases align to TRBD1. Trimming took 4 bases from V and 7 from J; bases not matched to a gene: 9. CDR3 size: 14 residues. The germline gives CDR1 SGHTA, CDR2 FQGNSA. The CDR3 spells CASSSETGLLGYTF. As DNA, the CDR3 is TGTGCCAGCAGCTCTGAGACAGGGTTGCTTGGCTACACCTTC.

The rearrangement links TRBV6-5 to TRBJ2-7; TRBD1 agrees at 8 bases. This CDR3 has 16 residues. Germline V lookup: CDR1 MNHEY, CDR2 SVGAGI. V shed 0 bases, J shed 5 bases, and the junction held 9 bases outside the gene matches. The CDR3 protein is CASSYSFEAGGNEQYF. The CDR3 nucleotides are TGTGCCAGCAGTTACTCGTTTGAAGCAGGGGGCAACGAGCAGTACTTC.

The rearrangement uses TRBV6-5 and TRBJ2-7; a weak D match, TRBD1 (5 bases). The V end was cut by 7 bases, the J end by 4 bases, with 14 bases between. The CDR3 consists of 13 residues. Germline V lookup: CDR1 MNHEY, CDR2 SVGAGI. The CDR3 DNA reads TGTGCCAGCACAGACAGTATTAAATACGAGCAGTACTTC. Translated, it gives CASTDSIKYEQYF.

This clone was counted a few times. The chain employs TRBV14 and TRBJ1-1; the match to TRBD1 covers 8 bases. J gave up 7 bases and V 1 base, and 17 bases lay outside the gene matches. The CDR3 sequence is 18 residues long. Germline values: CDR1 SGHDN, CDR2 FVKESK. The CDR3 here is CASSQVIPPGQESDEAFF. In DNA form, the CDR3 reads TGTGCCAGCAGCCAAGTTATTCCACCGGGACAGGAGTCGGATGAAGCTTTCTTT.

The rearrangement links TRBV4-2 to TRBJ2-3; maybe TRBD1 (6 bases). The length of the CDR3 is 16 residues. V lost 2 bases and J lost 4, with 16 bases in between. Germline lookup yields CDR1 LGHNA and CDR2 YNFKEQ. The CDR3 sequence: CASSQTPQGVSDTQYF. The CDR3, as DNA: TGTGCCAGCAGCCAAACCCCACAGGGAGTATCAGATACGCAGTATTTT.

The chain uses TRBV9 and TRBJ2-3; perhaps TRBD2 as D (5 bases). Trimming pared 3 bases from V and 4 bases from J, leaving 12 bases between. The V gene's germline CDR1 is SGDLS and CDR2 YYNGEE. The CDR3 totals 14 residues. The CDR3 sequence: CASSGAGYADTQYF. The CDR3 DNA follows: TGTGCCAGCAGCGGTGCGGGTTATGCAGATACGCAGTATTTT.

This clone was seen a single time. The genes are TRBV4-3 and TRBJ2-3; D is uncertain. CDR3 size: 17 residues. Trimming removed 0 bases at V and 0 bases at J, with 13 bases between. Germline loops: CDR1 LGHNA, CDR2 YSLEER. DNA of the CDR3: TGCGCCAGCAGCCAAGAGGCAGGCATATCTAGCACAGATACGCAGTATTTT. This gives the protein CASSQEAGISSTDTQYF.